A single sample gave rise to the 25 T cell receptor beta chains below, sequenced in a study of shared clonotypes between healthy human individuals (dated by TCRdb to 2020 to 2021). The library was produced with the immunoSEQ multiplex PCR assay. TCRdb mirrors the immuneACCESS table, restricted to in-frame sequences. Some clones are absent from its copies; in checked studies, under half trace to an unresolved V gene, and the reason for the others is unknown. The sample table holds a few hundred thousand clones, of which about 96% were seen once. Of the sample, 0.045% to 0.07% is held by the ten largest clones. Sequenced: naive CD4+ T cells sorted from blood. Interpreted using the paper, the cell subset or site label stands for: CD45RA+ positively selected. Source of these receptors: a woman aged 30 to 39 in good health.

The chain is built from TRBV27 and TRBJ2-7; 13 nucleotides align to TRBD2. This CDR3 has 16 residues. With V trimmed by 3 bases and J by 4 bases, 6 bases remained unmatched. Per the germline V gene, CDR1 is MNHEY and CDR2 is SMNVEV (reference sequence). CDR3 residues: CASSFRRTSGSYEQYF. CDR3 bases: TGTGCCAGCAGTTTTCGACGGACTAGCGGGAGTTACGAGCAGTACTTC.

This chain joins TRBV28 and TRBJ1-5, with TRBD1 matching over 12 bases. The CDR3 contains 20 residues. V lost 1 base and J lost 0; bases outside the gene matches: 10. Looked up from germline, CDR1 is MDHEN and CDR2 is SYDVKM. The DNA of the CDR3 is TGTGCCAGCAGTTTATACGGGACAGGGGGCGATGTCACTAGCAATCAGCCCCAGCATTTT. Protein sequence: CASSLYGTGGDVTSNQPQHF.

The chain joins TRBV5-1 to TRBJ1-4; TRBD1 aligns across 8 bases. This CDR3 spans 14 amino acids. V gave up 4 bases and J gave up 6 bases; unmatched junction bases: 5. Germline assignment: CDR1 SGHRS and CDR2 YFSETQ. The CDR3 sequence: CASSTGGWDEKLFF. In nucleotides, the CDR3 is TGCGCCAGCAGCACAGGGGGTTGGGATGAAAAACTGTTTTTT.

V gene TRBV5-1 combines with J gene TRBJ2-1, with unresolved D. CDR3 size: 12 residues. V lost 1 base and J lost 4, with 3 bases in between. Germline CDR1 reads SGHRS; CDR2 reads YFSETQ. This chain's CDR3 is CASSLQYNEQFF. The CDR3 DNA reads TGCGCCAGCAGCTTGCAGTACAATGAGCAGTTCTTC. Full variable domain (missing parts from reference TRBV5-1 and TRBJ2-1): KAGVTQTPRYLIKTRGQQVTLSCSPISGHRSVSWYQQTPGQGLQFLFEYFSETQRNKGNFPGRFSGRQFSNSRSEMNVSTLELGDSALYLCASSLQYNEQFFGPGTRLTVL.

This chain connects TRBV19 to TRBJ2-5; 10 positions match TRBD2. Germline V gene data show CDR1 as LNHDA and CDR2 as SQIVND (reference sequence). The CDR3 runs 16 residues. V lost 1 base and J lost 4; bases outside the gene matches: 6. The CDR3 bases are TGTGCCAGTAGTATAGCGGCTAGCGGGAGTGGAGAGACCCAGTACTTC. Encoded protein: CASSIAASGSGETQYF.

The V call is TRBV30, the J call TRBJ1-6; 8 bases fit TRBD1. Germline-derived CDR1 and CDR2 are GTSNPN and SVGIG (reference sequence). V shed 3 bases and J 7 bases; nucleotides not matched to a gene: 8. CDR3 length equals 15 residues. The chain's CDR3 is CAWRPTRQGNSPLHF. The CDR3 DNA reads TGTGCCTGGAGACCGACTCGACAGGGGAATTCACCCCTCCACTTT.

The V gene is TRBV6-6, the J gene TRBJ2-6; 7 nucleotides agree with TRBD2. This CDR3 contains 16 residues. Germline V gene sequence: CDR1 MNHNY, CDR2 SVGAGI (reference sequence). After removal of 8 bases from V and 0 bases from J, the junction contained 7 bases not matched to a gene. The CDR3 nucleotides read TGTGCCAGCGCCGTAGCGGGTGGCTCTGGGGCCAACGTCCTGACTTTC. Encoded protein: CASAVAGGSGANVLTF.

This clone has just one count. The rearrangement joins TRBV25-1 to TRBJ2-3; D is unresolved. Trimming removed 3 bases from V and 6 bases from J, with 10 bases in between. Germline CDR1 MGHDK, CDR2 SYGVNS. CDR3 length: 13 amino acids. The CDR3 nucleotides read TGTGCCAGCAGTGATTACGACCGGGATACGCAGTATTTT. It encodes CASSDYDRDTQYF.

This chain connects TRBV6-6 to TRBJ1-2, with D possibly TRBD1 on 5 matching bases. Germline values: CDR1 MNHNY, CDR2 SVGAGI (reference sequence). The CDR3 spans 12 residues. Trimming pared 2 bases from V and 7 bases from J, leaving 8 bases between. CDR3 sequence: CASSYRDGGYTF. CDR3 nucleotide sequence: TGTGCCAGCAGTTACAGGGACGGTGGCTACACCTTC.

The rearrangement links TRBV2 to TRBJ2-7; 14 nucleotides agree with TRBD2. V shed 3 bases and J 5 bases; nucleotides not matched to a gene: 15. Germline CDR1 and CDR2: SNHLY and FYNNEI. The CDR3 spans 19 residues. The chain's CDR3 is CASSDSGTSGSGTGDEQYF. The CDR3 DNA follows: TGTGCCAGCAGTGATTCCGGGACTAGCGGGAGTGGGACTGGGGACGAGCAGTACTTC.

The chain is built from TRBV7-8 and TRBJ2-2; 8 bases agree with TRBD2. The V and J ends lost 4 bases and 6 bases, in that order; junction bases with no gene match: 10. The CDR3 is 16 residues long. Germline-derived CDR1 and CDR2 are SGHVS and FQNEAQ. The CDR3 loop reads CASSSLAGRTAGELFF. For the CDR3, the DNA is TGTGCCAGCAGCTCTTTAGCGGGGAGAACGGCCGGGGAGCTGTTTTTT.

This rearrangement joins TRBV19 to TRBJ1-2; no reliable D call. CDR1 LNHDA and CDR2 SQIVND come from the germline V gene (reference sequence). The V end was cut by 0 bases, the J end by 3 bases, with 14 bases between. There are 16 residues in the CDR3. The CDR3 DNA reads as TGTGCCAGTAGTATAGATTCGCGGTCTAGCTACTATGGCTACACCTTC. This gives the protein CASSIDSRSSYYGYTF.

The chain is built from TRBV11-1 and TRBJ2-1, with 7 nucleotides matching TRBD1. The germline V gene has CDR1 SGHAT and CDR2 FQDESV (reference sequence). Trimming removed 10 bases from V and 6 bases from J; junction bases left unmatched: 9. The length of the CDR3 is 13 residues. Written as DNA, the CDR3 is TGTGCCACCAGGGGGACCACTGGCAATGAGCAGTTCTTC. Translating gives CATRGTTGNEQFF.

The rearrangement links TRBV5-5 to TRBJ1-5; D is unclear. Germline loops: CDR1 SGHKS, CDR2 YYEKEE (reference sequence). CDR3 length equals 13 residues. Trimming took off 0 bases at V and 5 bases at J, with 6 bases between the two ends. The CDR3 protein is CASSLGPDQPQHF. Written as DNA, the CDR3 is TGTGCCAGCAGCTTGGGGCCAGATCAGCCCCAGCATTTT.

The CDR3 sequence is CASSPSVRDYEQYF. The CDR3 DNA follows: TGTGCCAGCAGCCCCAGCGTCAGGGATTACGAGCAGTACTTC. The J gene is TRBJ2-7, the V gene TRBV7-9, with a weak D call TRBD1 (5 bases). The V gene lost 5 bases and the J gene lost 4 bases, with 15 bases spanning the gap. CDR1 and CDR2 (germline): SEHNR, FQNEAQ (reference sequence). The CDR3 has 14 amino acids.

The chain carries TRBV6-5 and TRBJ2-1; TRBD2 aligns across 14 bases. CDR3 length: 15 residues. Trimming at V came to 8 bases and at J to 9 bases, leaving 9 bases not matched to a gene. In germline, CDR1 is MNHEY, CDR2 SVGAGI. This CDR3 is CASGPGTSGSREQFF. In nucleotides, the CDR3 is TGTGCCAGCGGGCCCGGGACTAGCGGGAGTCGTGAGCAGTTCTTC.

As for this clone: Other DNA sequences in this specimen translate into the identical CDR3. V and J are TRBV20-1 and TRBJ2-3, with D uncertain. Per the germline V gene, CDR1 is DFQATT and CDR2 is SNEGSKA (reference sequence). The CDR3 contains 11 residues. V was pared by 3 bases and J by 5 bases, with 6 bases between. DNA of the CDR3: TGCAGTGCTAGGGACCGAGATACGCAGTATTTT. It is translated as CSARDRDTQYF.

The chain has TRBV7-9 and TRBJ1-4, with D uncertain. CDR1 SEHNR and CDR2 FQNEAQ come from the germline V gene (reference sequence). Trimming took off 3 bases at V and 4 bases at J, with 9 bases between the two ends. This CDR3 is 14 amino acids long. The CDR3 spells CASSFFTNNEKLFF. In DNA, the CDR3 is TGTGCCAGCAGCTTTTTTACGAATAATGAAAAACTGTTTTTT.

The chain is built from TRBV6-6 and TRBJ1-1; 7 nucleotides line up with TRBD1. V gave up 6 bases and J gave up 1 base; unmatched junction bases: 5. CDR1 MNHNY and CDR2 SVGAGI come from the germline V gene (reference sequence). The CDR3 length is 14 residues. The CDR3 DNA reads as TGTGCCAGCAGGCCGAGGACAGGGAACACTGAAGCTTTCTTT. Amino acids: CASRPRTGNTEAFF.

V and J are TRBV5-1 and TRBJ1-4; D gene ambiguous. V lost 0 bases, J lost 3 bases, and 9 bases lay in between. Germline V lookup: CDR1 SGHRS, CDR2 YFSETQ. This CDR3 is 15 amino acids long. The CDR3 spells CASSLGAGSNEKLFF. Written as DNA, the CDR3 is TGCGCCAGCAGCTTGGGAGCGGGTTCTAATGAAAAACTGTTTTTT.

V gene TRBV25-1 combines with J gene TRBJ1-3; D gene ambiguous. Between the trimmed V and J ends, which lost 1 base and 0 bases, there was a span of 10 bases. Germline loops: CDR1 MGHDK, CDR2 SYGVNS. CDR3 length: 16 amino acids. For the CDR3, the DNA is TGTGCCAGCAGTGAATTAGGCAGCTACTCTGGAAACACCATATATTTT. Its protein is CASSELGSYSGNTIYF.

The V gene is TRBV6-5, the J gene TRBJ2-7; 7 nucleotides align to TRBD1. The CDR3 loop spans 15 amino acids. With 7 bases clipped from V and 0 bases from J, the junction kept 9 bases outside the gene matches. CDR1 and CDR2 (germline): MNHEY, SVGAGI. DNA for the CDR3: TGTGCCAGCAACCACAGGGGCCCAAGCTCCTACGAGCAGTACTTC. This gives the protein CASNHRGPSSYEQYF.

The CDR3 DNA is TGTGCCAGCAGCGTAGGACTAGCGGTGAACACCGGGGAGCTGTTTTTT. Translated: CASSVGLAVNTGELFF. The V gene is TRBV9, the J gene TRBJ2-2; 9 nucleotides match TRBD2. Germline V gene lookup returns CDR1 SGDLS and CDR2 YYNGEE. CDR3 length: 16 residues. V dropped 0 bases and J dropped 1; count of bases not matched to a gene: 1.

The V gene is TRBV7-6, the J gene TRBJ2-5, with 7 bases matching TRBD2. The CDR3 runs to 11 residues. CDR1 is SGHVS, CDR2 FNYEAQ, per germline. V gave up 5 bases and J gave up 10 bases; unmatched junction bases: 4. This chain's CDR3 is CASSPREVQYF. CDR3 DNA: TGTGCCAGCAGCCCTCGGGAGGTCCAGTACTTC.

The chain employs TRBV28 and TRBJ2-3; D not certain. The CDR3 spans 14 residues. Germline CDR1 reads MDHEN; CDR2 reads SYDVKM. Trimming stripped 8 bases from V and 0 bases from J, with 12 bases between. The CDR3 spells CASASLLSTDTQYF. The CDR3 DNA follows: TGTGCCAGCGCCTCTCTCCTGAGCACAGATACGCAGTATTTT.